The rows below give T cell receptor beta chains drawn from one sample of a study of blood T cell repertoires in COVID-19. Some clones are missing from TCRdb's copy, which holds only in-frame ones; the method was immunoSEQ multiplex PCR. Of fewer than 200,000 clones listed, approximately 85% are singletons. The material sequenced was peripheral blood. Source of these receptors: a man in his forties who had recovered from COVID-19. Each CDR3 is given without its conserved first and last residue. Size is stated for part of the rows, as once, few or many counts, or as a class when the clone is expanded.

CDR3aa: ASTRTGYSPLH
abundance: NA
j_gene: TRBJ1-6
v_gene: TRBV27

CDR3aa: ASRSGTSGFLPRDEQY
abundance: NA
j_gene: TRBJ2-7
v_gene: TRBV5-1

CDR3aa: ASTEAGNTEAF
abundance: NA
j_gene: TRBJ1-1
v_gene: TRBV25-1

CDR3aa: ATSREGWQGAKFGF
abundance: once
j_gene: TRBJ2-1
v_gene: TRBV15

CDR3aa: ASSLGSSGIYNEQF
abundance: NA
j_gene: TRBJ2-1
v_gene: TRBV4-2

CDR3aa: ASSLGPRLGEEQY
abundance: NA
j_gene: TRBJ2-7
v_gene: TRBV28

CDR3aa: SLGPGSEAF
abundance: few
j_gene: TRBJ1-1
v_gene: TRBV20-1

CDR3aa: ASSSHRDIDGNTIY
abundance: NA
j_gene: TRBJ1-3
v_gene: TRBV5-6

CDR3aa: ASSQAPGSGNTIY
abundance: NA
j_gene: TRBJ1-3
v_gene: TRBV3-1/TRBV3-2

CDR3aa: SVGGTGMNEQF
abundance: NA
j_gene: TRBJ2-1
v_gene: TRBV29-1

CDR3aa: AAGRDGADEQY
abundance: once
j_gene: TRBJ2-7
v_gene: TRBV19

CDR3aa: ASSPENYEQY
abundance: NA
j_gene: TRBJ2-7
v_gene: TRBV6-2/TRBV6-3

CDR3aa: ASNRRGFNEKLF
abundance: once
j_gene: TRBJ1-4
v_gene: TRBV5-8

CDR3aa: AWSGTGSSGGELF
abundance: NA
j_gene: TRBJ2-2
v_gene: TRBV30

CDR3aa: ASSGLAGGVGELF
abundance: NA
j_gene: TRBJ2-2
v_gene: TRBV2

CDR3aa: ASSSGETQY
abundance: few
j_gene: TRBJ2-5
v_gene: TRBV19

CDR3aa: ASSFSPGIGYGYT
abundance: NA
j_gene: TRBJ1-2
v_gene: TRBV7-2

CDR3aa: ASSLGGLGKGTEAF
abundance: NA
j_gene: TRBJ1-1
v_gene: TRBV5-1

CDR3aa: ASSDTFYGYT
abundance: NA
j_gene: TRBJ1-2
v_gene: TRBV28

CDR3aa: ASSARQGNYGYT
abundance: NA
j_gene: TRBJ1-2
v_gene: TRBV6-5

CDR3aa: ASSIQGTETQY
abundance: NA
j_gene: TRBJ2-5
v_gene: TRBV7-2

CDR3aa: ASSWAFGNTIY
abundance: NA
j_gene: TRBJ1-3
v_gene: TRBV6-2/TRBV6-3

CDR3aa: ASSPTGLNTEAF
abundance: NA
j_gene: TRBJ1-1
v_gene: TRBV13

CDR3aa: ASSARLAGQLGNEQF
abundance: NA
j_gene: TRBJ2-1
v_gene: TRBV9

CDR3aa: ASSLPGGQGGYGYT
abundance: once
j_gene: TRBJ1-2
v_gene: TRBV28

CDR3aa: AWSPRETSGYEQY
abundance: NA
j_gene: TRBJ2-7
v_gene: TRBV30

CDR3aa: ASSETARTEAF
abundance: NA
j_gene: TRBJ1-1
v_gene: TRBV6-1

CDR3aa: SASPTGPEAF
abundance: NA
j_gene: TRBJ1-1
v_gene: TRBV20-1

CDR3aa: ASSLSLARETQY
abundance: NA
j_gene: TRBJ2-5
v_gene: TRBV5-5

CDR3aa: AIGGTGAGRRTDTQY
abundance: NA
j_gene: TRBJ2-3
v_gene: TRBV10-3

CDR3aa: ASSSRFGTANDEQY
abundance: NA
j_gene: TRBJ2-7
v_gene: TRBV11-3

CDR3aa: ASSPDLLDTQY
abundance: NA
j_gene: TRBJ2-3
v_gene: TRBV11-3

CDR3aa: ASSRRQTIPHEQY
abundance: NA
j_gene: TRBJ2-7
v_gene: TRBV11-2

CDR3aa: ARKFTGESTDTQY
abundance: NA
j_gene: TRBJ2-3
v_gene: TRBV6-7

CDR3aa: ASSWKREDRRKTQY
abundance: NA
j_gene: TRBJ2-5
v_gene: TRBV5-6

CDR3aa: ASRGWSGTDTQY
abundance: once
j_gene: TRBJ2-3
v_gene: TRBV28

CDR3aa: ASSLAQRAAGEKLF
abundance: NA
j_gene: TRBJ1-4
v_gene: TRBV7-8

CDR3aa: ASSLQTGGNPGELF
abundance: NA
j_gene: TRBJ2-2
v_gene: TRBV28

CDR3aa: ASRGQVGELF
abundance: once
j_gene: TRBJ2-2
v_gene: TRBV6-6

CDR3aa: ASSPSPGRKETQY
abundance: NA
j_gene: TRBJ2-5
v_gene: TRBV27

CDR3aa: ASSPGGPEAF
abundance: NA
j_gene: TRBJ1-1
v_gene: TRBV6-6

CDR3aa: AWQKRDEQF
abundance: many
j_gene: TRBJ2-1
v_gene: TRBV30

CDR3aa: ATTRDSDTEAF
abundance: NA
j_gene: TRBJ1-1
v_gene: TRBV15

CDR3aa: ASSPPTGPNPYEQY
abundance: NA
j_gene: TRBJ2-7
v_gene: TRBV18

CDR3aa: ASSRDILNTEAF
abundance: NA
j_gene: TRBJ1-1
v_gene: TRBV7-9

CDR3aa: ASNIYEQY
abundance: few
j_gene: TRBJ2-7
v_gene: TRBV6-5

CDR3aa: ASSLAPYRDRAGAQY
abundance: NA
j_gene: TRBJ2-5
v_gene: TRBV7-2

CDR3aa: ASSPSQGAGNTIY
abundance: NA
j_gene: TRBJ1-3
v_gene: TRBV18

CDR3aa: ASSPRVFGEQY
abundance: NA
j_gene: TRBJ2-7
v_gene: TRBV11-3

CDR3aa: SVERGQEEETQY
abundance: NA
j_gene: TRBJ2-5
v_gene: TRBV29-1